The present entry profiles one T cell receptor beta chain with its context. This specimen belongs to a study of T cell responses to AZD1222 COVID-19 vaccine. Only in-frame clones appear in the TCRdb table, and some are missing; sequencing was by immunoSEQ multiplex PCR. The sample records 120,000 to 150,000 clones, about 90% being singletons. This specimen was peripheral blood, taken 28 days after the second AZD1222 dose. This TCR derives from an adult who received the AZD1222 COVID-19 vaccine.

CDR3 sequence: CATSDREQGETGELFF. The DNA of the CDR3 is TGTGCCACCAGTGACCGGGAACAGGGTGAAACCGGGGAGCTGTTTTTT. The chain is built from TRBV24-1 and TRBJ2-2; possible D gene TRBD1, 6 bases. This CDR3 is built from 16 residues. Germline CDR1 and CDR2: KGHDR and SFDVKD. Trimming stripped 4 bases from V and 5 bases from J, with 16 bases between.